One sample yielded the 21 T cell receptor beta chains listed below, sequenced in a study of T cell changes during pregnancy in multiple sclerosis. TCRdb's table, derived via immunoSEQ multiplex PCR, lists solely in-frame clones and lacks some. The table shows about 40,000 clones, with around 90% occurring only once. The source material was CD8+ T cells from peripheral blood mononuclear cells, sampled in the first trimester of pregnancy. The receptors come from a female donor with multiple sclerosis, enrolled in a pregnancy study.

The chain combines TRBV6-5 with TRBJ2-2; 12 nucleotides agree with TRBD1. This CDR3 region has 13 residues. Germline V gene sequence: CDR1 MNHEY, CDR2 SVGAGI. The trim removed 8 bases at V and 6 bases at J, leaving 1 base unmatched. The CDR3: CASGTGGAGELFF. For the CDR3, the DNA is TGTGCCAGCGGGACAGGGGGCGCCGGGGAGCTGTTTTTT.

The V call is TRBV11-2, the J call TRBJ2-5, with 8 bases that match TRBD1. CDR3 size: 12 residues. The germline gives CDR1 SGHAT, CDR2 FQNNGV. Trimming cost V 6 bases and J 5 bases; bases outside gene matches: 2. DNA of the CDR3: TGTGCCAGCAGGGACAGGGAGGAGACCCAGTACTTC. This sequence encodes CASRDREETQYF.

This sequence joins TRBV30 and TRBJ1-2; a weak D match, TRBD1 (6 bases). CDR3 length: 11 amino acids. V was cut by 4 bases and J by 7 bases, with 10 bases left in between. Germline CDR1 GTSNPN, CDR2 SVGIG (reference sequence). CDR3 DNA sequence: TGTGCCTGGACAGGGGTAGGTGGCTACACCTTC. Its translation is CAWTGVGGYTF.

This rearrangement joins TRBV7-3 to TRBJ2-1, with D hard to call. The germline CDR1 and CDR2 sequences are SGHTA and FQGTGA. V was clipped by 2 bases and J by 4 bases, with 9 bases between them. CDR3 length: 14 residues. CDR3 nucleotide sequence: TGTGCCAGCAGCTTAGGTGAGGTGTACAATGAGCAGTTCTTC. Translated, it gives CASSLGEVYNEQFF.

CDR3 in DNA: TGTGCCACGACAGGGGGAAGCCAAGAGACCCAGTACTTC. This codes for CATTGGSQETQYF. The chain uses TRBV2 and TRBJ2-5; 9 bases match TRBD1. V was clipped by 10 bases and J by 1 base; unmatched bases: 4. CDR3 length: 13 amino acids. Germline CDR1 reads SNHLY; CDR2 reads FYNNEI.

This rearrangement joins TRBV6-1 to TRBJ1-3; D gene unclear. Germline CDR1 MNHNS, CDR2 SASEGT. The CDR3 length is 14 residues. Trimming shortened V by 5 bases and J by 0 bases, and 8 bases separated the two germline ends. CDR3 in amino acids: CASSPSSSGNTIYF. The CDR3 coding sequence is TGTGCCAGCAGTCCTTCCAGCTCTGGAAACACCATATATTTT.

The chain carries TRBV10-3 and TRBJ1-4; 7 bases are shared with TRBD1. CDR1 and CDR2 (germline): ENHRY, SYGVKD. V lost 2 bases and J lost 8; bases outside the gene matches: 8. The CDR3 extends over 15 amino acids. The CDR3 loop reads CAISEGTVTGEKLFF. The CDR3 DNA is TGTGCCATCAGTGAGGGGACAGTTACGGGGGAAAAACTGTTTTTT.

Here the CDR3 DNA reads TGTGCCAGCAGTGAAACAGGGGGCGATGATTCACCCCTCCACTTT. It yields the protein CASSETGGDDSPLHF. V and J are TRBV2 and TRBJ1-6; 9 nucleotides agree with TRBD1. This CDR3 is built from 15 residues. Germline CDR1 is SNHLY and CDR2 is FYNNEI. V was pared by 2 bases and J by 8 bases, with 4 bases of the junction left unmatched.

This chain connects TRBV5-6 to TRBJ2-4; no definite D call. The CDR3 sequence is 17 residues long. Germline V gene sequence: CDR1 SGHDT, CDR2 YYEEEE. Trimming removed 4 bases from V and 0 bases from J, with 17 bases in between. The CDR3 DNA sequence: TGTGCCAGCAGCCGCCCCCCCTCGGTTATAGCCAAAAACATTCAGTACTTC. Its translation: CASSRPPSVIAKNIQYF.

The chain carries TRBV7-8 and TRBJ1-5; tentatively, D is TRBD1 (5 bases). This CDR3 is built from 19 residues. V shed 5 bases and J shed 0 bases, with 23 bases lying between them. CDR1 SGHVS and CDR2 FQNEAQ come from the germline V gene. The CDR3 loop reads CASSPPHGGGDYSNQPQHF. The CDR3 DNA follows: TGTGCCAGCAGCCCACCCCATGGGGGAGGCGATTATAGCAATCAGCCCCAGCATTTT.

With respect to this clone: One end of the junction fails to match germline, which may point to a read error. The chain is built from TRBV7-7 and TRBJ2-7; 9 bases are shared with TRBD1. The length of the CDR3 is 14 residues. Looked up from germline, CDR1 is SSHAT and CDR2 is FNYEAQ (reference sequence). CDR3 sequence reads: CASSLGTGSVEQYF. The CDR3 DNA reads as TGTGCTAGCAGCTTGGGGACAGGGTCCGTCGAGCAGTACTTC.

This chain joins TRBV6-1 and TRBJ1-1; no firm D call. There are 10 residues in the CDR3. Germline CDR1 and CDR2: MNHNS and SASEGT. V gave up 7 bases and J gave up 4 bases, with 4 bases separating them. The CDR3 DNA reads as TGTGCCAGCATCGGCACTGAAGCTTTCTTT. Amino acid sequence: CASIGTEAFF.

This clone was seen a single time. CDR3 in DNA: TGCGCCAGCAGCCCCGCCGTGACAGGGCTTACCTACGAGCAGTACTTC. Translating it yields CASSPAVTGLTYEQYF. This chain uses TRBV5-1 with TRBJ2-7, with TRBD1 matching over 7 bases. The V gene end was trimmed by 4 bases and the J gene end by 2 bases; junction bases not matched to a gene: 12. This CDR3 spans 16 amino acids. Germline CDR1 is SGHRS and CDR2 is YFSETQ.

V gene TRBV19 combines with J gene TRBJ1-1, with 7 nucleotides matching TRBD1. J gave up 6 bases and V 5 bases, and 3 bases lay outside the gene matches. Germline loops: CDR1 LNHDA, CDR2 SQIVND (reference sequence). The CDR3 length is 12 residues. DNA of the CDR3: TGTGCCAGTAGTGCTACAGGGGCTGAAGCTTTCTTT. Residues: CASSATGAEAFF.

This chain connects TRBV4-2 to TRBJ1-5, with D possibly TRBD1 on 5 matching bases. The length of the CDR3 is 14 residues. The V gene's germline CDR1 is LGHNA and CDR2 YNFKEQ. V shed 0 bases and J shed 5 bases, with 8 bases lying between them. CDR3 DNA: TGTGCCAGCAGCCAAGAAGCGGGGGATCAGCCCCAGCATTTT. Translation: CASSQEAGDQPQHF.

The V call is TRBV5-4, the J call TRBJ2-1, with a tentative D call TRBD1 (5 bases). The CDR3 sequence is 14 residues long. The germline gives CDR1 SGHNT, CDR2 YYREEE (reference sequence). V shed 0 bases and J shed 6 bases, with 10 bases lying between them. CDR3 in DNA: TGTGCCAGCAGCTTGGGACAGCCAGTCAATGAGCAGTTCTTC. The encoded protein is CASSLGQPVNEQFF.

The J gene is TRBJ2-7, the V gene TRBV7-9; the D is unclear. This CDR3 has 13 residues. Germline V gene sequence: CDR1 SEHNR, CDR2 FQNEAQ (reference sequence). The V gene lost 7 bases and the J gene lost 5 bases, with 15 bases spanning the gap. The CDR3 DNA reads TGTGCCAGCACGGCCGGATTCAGGAACGAGCAGTACTTC. Its translation: CASTAGFRNEQYF.

The chain employs TRBV15 and TRBJ1-1; no clear D gene. Trimming pared 0 bases from V and 0 bases from J, leaving 8 bases between. Per germline, CDR1 LNHNV and CDR2 YYDKDF (reference sequence). The CDR3 is made up of 15 amino acids. For the CDR3, the DNA is TGTGCCACCAGCAGAGAGCACAGCATGAACACTGAAGCTTTCTTT. Residues: CATSREHSMNTEAFF.

The chain links TRBV10-1 to TRBJ2-7; TRBD2 matches 8 bases. The germline CDR1 and CDR2 sequences are WNHNN and SYGVQD (reference sequence). This CDR3 contains 14 residues. With V trimmed by 3 bases and J by 6 bases, 7 bases remained unmatched. CDR3 in amino acids: CASSDPAGGREQYF. The CDR3 coding sequence is TGCGCCAGCAGTGACCCGGCGGGAGGCCGCGAGCAGTACTTC.

The CDR3 DNA is TGTGCCAGCAGCGCGCCCCCCGGGACAGTAACCGATATGAACACTGAAGCTTTCTTT. This gives the protein CASSAPPGTVTDMNTEAFF. The J gene is TRBJ1-1, the V gene TRBV7-9, with 7 bases fitting TRBD1. Germline V CDR1 and CDR2: SEHNR, FQNEAQ (reference sequence). J gave up 0 bases and V 5 bases, and 18 bases lay outside the gene matches. The CDR3 length is 19 residues.

This chain joins TRBV9 and TRBJ2-7; 9 nucleotides line up with TRBD1. Germline V gives CDR1 SGDLS, CDR2 YYNGEE. V shed 3 bases, J shed 3 bases, and the junction held 4 bases outside the gene matches. The CDR3 runs 14 residues. The CDR3 nucleotides are TGTGCCAGCAGCGAGGGACAGGGTGACTACGAGCAGTACTTC. Translating it yields CASSEGQGDYEQYF.